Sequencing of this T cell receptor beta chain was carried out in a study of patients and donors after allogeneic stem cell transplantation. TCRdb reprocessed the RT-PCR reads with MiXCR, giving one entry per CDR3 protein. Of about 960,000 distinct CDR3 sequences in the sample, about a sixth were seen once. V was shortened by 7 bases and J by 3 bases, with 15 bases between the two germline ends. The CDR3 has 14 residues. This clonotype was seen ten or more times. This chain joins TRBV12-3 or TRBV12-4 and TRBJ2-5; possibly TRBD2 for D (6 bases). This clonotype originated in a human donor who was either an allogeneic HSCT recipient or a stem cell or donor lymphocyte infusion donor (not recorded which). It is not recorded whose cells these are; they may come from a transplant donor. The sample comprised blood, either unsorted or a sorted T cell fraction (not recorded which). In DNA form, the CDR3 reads TGTGCCAGCATCCCTCGGGGGATAGAAGAGACCCAGTACTTC. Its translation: CASIPRGIEETQYF.